The clone carrying this T cell receptor beta chain was seen many times. Its antigen is currently unknown. Germline values: CDR1 LNHDA, CDR2 SQIVND (reference sequence). V was trimmed by 7 bases and J by 5 bases, leaving 20 bases between them. This CDR3 spans 15 amino acids. The authors built TCR beta libraries using iRepertoire HTBI primers and Arm-PCR of CDR3 regions. Each CDR3 protein is one row after TCRdb ran MiXCR on the multiplex PCR reads. Of around 460,000 distinct CDR3 sequences in the sample, approximately 22% are singletons; the top ten hold less than 15%. These data come from a study of regulatory T cells in long-lasting Graves disease. Study background: Patients met the persistent Graves' disease definition after over 5 years of antithyroid drugs with positive TSH receptor antibodies. The study, taken as a whole, reports: The study examined only peripheral blood, not thyroid tissue. Persistent patients shared more public clonotypes (roughly 3,000) than newly diagnosed patients (approximately 1,000).

Time point defined: persistent/refractory GD, antithyroid drugs over 5 years with positive TRAb. TCR sequences were obtained from RNA taken from PBMCs. Sequences were derived from peripheral blood mononuclear cells (PBMCs), sampled when the disease was refractory, from a patient treated with antithyroid drugs. This TCR was sampled from a female donor with Graves disease. The chain combines TRBV19 with TRBJ2-5, with D perhaps matching TRBD1 (6 bases). The CDR3 protein is CASTPAGSRGETQYF. In DNA, the CDR3 is TGTGCCAGTACCCCCGCCGGCTCGAGGGGGGAGACCCAGTACTTC.